These 22 T cell receptor beta chains were all obtained from the same sample, sequenced in a study of T cell responses to AZD1222 COVID-19 vaccine. The method was immunoSEQ multiplex PCR; TCRdb's version includes in-frame clones alone and lacks a portion of them. The sample carries roughly 100,000 clones, roughly 90% recorded once. The sample here was peripheral blood, taken 28 days after the second AZD1222 dose. All receptors derive from an adult who received the AZD1222 COVID-19 vaccine.

The chain links TRBV4-1 to TRBJ1-1; D is uncertain. Trimming took off 4 bases at V and 5 bases at J, with 11 bases between the two ends. The CDR3 loop spans 13 amino acids. Germline loops: CDR1 MGHRA, CDR2 YSYEKL. CDR3 sequence: CASSPNDRTEAFF. DNA for the CDR3: TGCGCCAGCAGCCCCAACGATAGAACTGAAGCTTTCTTT.

The gene calls are TRBV29-1 and TRBJ1-1; no reliable D call. Deletions cut 4 bases from V and 2 bases from J, with 11 bases between. The CDR3 consists of 13 residues. Looked up from germline, CDR1 is SQVTM and CDR2 is ANQGSEA. CDR3 DNA: TGCAGCGTTGCAGTGGATTTCAACACTGAAGCTTTCTTT. This translates into CSVAVDFNTEAFF. The full variable domain, completed using reference TRBV29-1 and TRBJ1-1, is SAVISQKPSRDICQRGTSLTIQCQVDSQVTMMFWYRQQPGQSLTLIATANQGSEATYESGFVIDKFPISRPNLTFSTLTVSNMSPEDSSIYLCSVAVDFNTEAFFGQGTRLTVV.

The chain is built from TRBV6-5 and TRBJ2-1; tentative D call: TRBD2 (5 bases). The CDR3 length is 15 residues. Germline V gene sequence: CDR1 MNHEY, CDR2 SVGAGI. Trimming took off 7 bases at V and 5 bases at J, with 18 bases between the two ends. CDR3 DNA sequence: TGTGCCAGCAAGTCGGGTAGTCGGGATGACAATGAGCAGTTCTTC. Its protein product is CASKSGSRDDNEQFF.

This chain connects TRBV4-1 to TRBJ2-1; 11 nucleotides match TRBD2. The V gene end was trimmed by 2 bases and the J gene end by 4 bases; junction bases not matched to a gene: 4. The CDR3 loop spans 16 amino acids. Germline lookup yields CDR1 MGHRA and CDR2 YSYEKL. The CDR3 sequence is CASSQIAGGAYNEQFF. The DNA for the CDR3 is TGCGCCAGCAGCCAAATAGCGGGAGGGGCTTACAATGAGCAGTTCTTC.

This clone was seen only once. V gene TRBV11-2 combines with J gene TRBJ1-3, with D perhaps matching TRBD1 (6 bases). This CDR3 region has 15 residues. Deletions cut 5 bases from V and 4 bases from J, with 15 bases between. The V gene's germline CDR1 is SGHAT and CDR2 FQNNGV. The CDR3: CASSPNRDTGNTIYF. The DNA of the CDR3 is TGTGCCAGCAGCCCTAACCGGGACACCGGAAACACCATATATTTT.

V usage is TRBV11-3 and J usage is TRBJ1-1; D unresolved. From germline, CDR1 is SGHNT and CDR2 YENEEA. The V gene lost 0 bases and the J gene lost 1 base, with 3 bases spanning the gap. CDR3 length equals 13 residues. The CDR3 DNA is TGTGCCAGCAGCTTAGAGGGGAACACTGAAGCTTTCTTT. Its protein product is CASSLEGNTEAFF.

The V call is TRBV30, the J call TRBJ2-1, with unresolved D. The CDR3 is made up of 12 amino acids. The V gene's germline CDR1 is GTSNPN and CDR2 SVGIG (reference sequence). V was clipped by 3 bases and J by 4 bases, with 7 bases between them. CDR3 in DNA: TGTGCCTGGAGCGGCACTTACAATGAGCAGTTCTTC. It is translated as CAWSGTYNEQFF.

The chain's CDR3 is CASSQVKGLETQYF. The CDR3 DNA reads TGTGCCAGCAGCCAAGTTAAGGGTTTGGAGACCCAGTACTTC. V gene TRBV3-1 (or the pseudogene TRBV3-2) combines with J gene TRBJ2-5; D remains ambiguous. V was pared by 1 base and J by 5 bases, with 11 bases between. This CDR3 is 14 amino acids long. Germline assignment: CDR1 LGHDT and CDR2 YNNKEL (reference sequence).

This chain connects TRBV6-6 to TRBJ2-7, with D maybe TRBD2 (6 bases). This CDR3 contains 12 residues. V was clipped by 10 bases and J by 7 bases, with 17 bases between them. Germline V gene lookup returns CDR1 MNHNY and CDR2 SVGAGI (reference sequence). As DNA, the CDR3 is TGTGCCACCGCCTGGGGGGTGGAGGAGCAGTACTTC. Its translation: CATAWGVEEQYF.

The rearrangement joins TRBV29-1 to TRBJ1-4; D is unresolved. Germline V gives CDR1 SQVTM, CDR2 ANQGSEA. V shed 7 bases and J shed 0 bases, with 6 bases lying between them. The CDR3 has 12 amino acids. CDR3 in amino acids: CSAAATNEKLFF. CDR3 sequence (DNA): TGCAGCGCAGCGGCAACTAATGAAAAACTGTTTTTT.

V gene TRBV27 combines with J gene TRBJ2-7; tentative D call: TRBD1 (5 bases). V lost 2 bases and J 4 bases, leaving 12 bases between the germline ends. The CDR3 loop spans 14 amino acids. Germline V CDR1 and CDR2: MNHEY, SMNVEV (reference sequence). This CDR3 reads CASSLGSGMYEQYF. The CDR3 DNA reads as TGTGCCAGCAGTTTAGGCTCAGGGATGTACGAGCAGTACTTC.

This rearrangement joins TRBV19 to TRBJ1-5; 9 nucleotides align to TRBD1. Trimming removed 4 bases from V and 5 bases from J; junction bases left unmatched: 6. The CDR3 spans 15 residues. Germline loops: CDR1 LNHDA, CDR2 SQIVND (reference sequence). CDR3 in DNA: TGTGCCAGTAGTACCCCCGGGACAGGGCATCAGCCCCAGCATTTT. It codes for CASSTPGTGHQPQHF. Full variable domain (remainder filled in from reference TRBV19 and TRBJ1-5): DGGITQSPKYLFRKEGQNVTLSCEQNLNHDAMYWYRQDPGQGLRLIYYSQIVNDFQKGDIAEGYSVSREKKESFPLTVTSAQKNPTAFYLCASSTPGTGHQPQHFGDGTRLSIL.

The chain links TRBV19 to TRBJ1-4, with TRBD1 matching 7 bases. This CDR3 contains 13 residues. Germline-derived CDR1 and CDR2 are LNHDA and SQIVND (reference sequence). V dropped 4 bases and J dropped 6; count of bases not matched to a gene: 2. The CDR3 nucleotides read TGTGCCAGTAGTACACAGGGGTATGAAAAACTGTTTTTT. This translates into CASSTQGYEKLFF.

The chain couples TRBV5-6 to TRBJ1-5, with 8 nucleotides matching TRBD1. CDR1 is SGHDT, CDR2 YYEEEE, per germline. V lost 4 bases, J lost 0 bases, and 12 bases stayed unmatched. This CDR3 has 18 residues. The CDR3 region has the DNA TGTGCCAGCAGCCGACGGTTAGGACAGGGCCTTAGCAATCAGCCCCAGCATTTT. Protein product: CASSRRLGQGLSNQPQHF.

In DNA, the CDR3 is TGTGCCAGCAGCTGGGGGGGGGACCCCACAGATACGCAGTATTTT. Its protein is CASSWGGDPTDTQYF. The chain carries TRBV5-4 and TRBJ2-3, with 7 positions matching TRBD2. The CDR3 is 15 residues long. Germline V gene sequence: CDR1 SGHNT, CDR2 YYREEE (reference sequence). V shed 3 bases and J 2 bases; nucleotides not matched to a gene: 6. The variable domain in full, completed from reference TRBV5-4 and TRBJ2-3, reads ETGVTQSPTHLIKTRGQQVTLRCSSQSGHNTVSWYQQALGQGPQFIFQYYREEENGRGNFPPRFSGLQFPNYSSELNVNALELDDSALYLCASSWGGDPTDTQYFGPGTRLTVL.

The V call is TRBV5-1, the J call TRBJ1-1, with D perhaps matching TRBD1 (5 bases). Germline values: CDR1 SGHRS, CDR2 YFSETQ. The CDR3 runs 19 residues. Trimming left V 1 base short and J 4 bases short, with 26 bases between. This chain's CDR3 is CASSLRLLSSGFSGTEAFF. The CDR3 DNA is TGCGCCAGCAGCTTGCGTCTTCTTAGCTCAGGGTTTTCGGGCACTGAAGCTTTCTTT.

The chain links TRBV7-8 to TRBJ2-7; D may be TRBD1 or TRBD2 (5 bases each). Trimming shortened V by 5 bases and J by 0 bases, and 14 bases separated the two germline ends. The CDR3 runs to 15 residues. Germline CDR1 SGHVS, CDR2 FQNEAQ. The CDR3 region has the DNA TGTGCCAGCAGCGCAGGCCCGGGGCTCTCCTACGAGCAGTACTTC. It encodes CASSAGPGLSYEQYF.

CDR3 in DNA: TGTGCCAGCAGCTTAGGACGGCACTCCTACGAGCAGTACTTC. It yields the protein CASSLGRHSYEQYF. The chain has TRBV7-2 and TRBJ2-7, with D unclear. V was trimmed by 1 base and J by 0 bases, leaving 7 bases between them. The CDR3 contains 14 residues. Looked up from germline, CDR1 is SGHTA and CDR2 is FQGNSA.

This clone was seen more than once but under ten times. The rearrangement uses TRBV7-8 and TRBJ1-2, with 9 bases matching TRBD1. Trimming at V came to 4 bases and at J to 8 bases, leaving 8 bases not matched to a gene. The CDR3 covers 14 residues. CDR1 is SGHVS and CDR2 is FQNEAQ in the germline V gene. CDR3 DNA sequence: TGTGCCAGCAGCTCTCGGGACAGGGTAAACGGCTACACCTTC. Its protein is CASSSRDRVNGYTF.

By share, this clone ranks as medium-sized (0.01 to 0.1%). The rearrangement joins TRBV4-2 to TRBJ1-1, with a possible D match to TRBD1 (5 bases). The CDR3 covers 12 residues. The germline V and J ends were trimmed by 4 bases and 7 bases, with 10 bases remaining between them. The germline V gene encodes CDR1 LGHNA and CDR2 YNFKEQ. DNA of the CDR3: TGTGCCAGCAGCCTAGGGGCCTTTGAAGCTTTCTTT. Translated, it gives CASSLGAFEAFF.

This rearrangement joins TRBV5-5 to TRBJ1-2; 8 positions agree with TRBD1. Germline loops: CDR1 SGHKS, CDR2 YYEKEE (reference sequence). This CDR3 spans 16 amino acids. Trimming at V came to 4 bases and at J to 2 bases, leaving 10 bases not matched to a gene. CDR3 bases: TGTGCCAGCAGCGAGGCCGGGACAGGCCGAAACTATGGCTACACCTTC. Amino acid sequence: CASSEAGTGRNYGYTF.

This sequence joins TRBV5-1 and TRBJ1-1; the D gene is possibly TRBD1 (5 bases). The CDR3 spans 13 residues. Germline V CDR1 and CDR2: SGHRS, YFSETQ. V was clipped by 8 bases and J by 2 bases, with 13 bases between them. In DNA form, the CDR3 reads TGCGCCAGTCACGGGGCGGCCAACACTGAAGCTTTCTTT. This translates into CASHGAANTEAFF.